Given below is one T cell receptor (beta chain) in context. The antigen is not known. Clones were sequenced by immunoSEQ multiplex PCR, and TCRdb holds only the in-frame ones, with some missing. The sample holds fewer than 150,000 clones, approximately 90% seen once. The CDR3 contains 14 residues. CDR1 is SGHRS and CDR2 is YFSETQ in the germline V gene. V dropped 3 bases and J dropped 4 bases, with 13 bases sitting between them. The data are from a study of T cell responses to AZD1222 COVID-19 vaccine. Study results and limitations: Close to half of all spike-specific TCRs reportedly target regions of the variants that are unmutated. Only a handful of AZD1222 recipients, roughly six in all, had baseline seropositivity.

The rearrangement links TRBV5-1 to TRBJ1-1; the D is unclear. Sequencing was performed on peripheral blood, taken on day 0 of AZD1222 vaccination. This sequence was found in an adult in good health. CDR3 coding DNA: TGCGCCAGCAGCTGGGCCAGTCGCAGCACTGAAGCTTTCTTT. Its translation is CASSWASRSTEAFF.